These 31 T cell receptor beta chains came from one sample sequenced in a study of cytomegalovirus exposure and HLA in healthy donors. In the PCR, 60 Vbeta and 13 Jbeta primers were used. Repertoires were generated with immunoSEQ multiplex PCR, while TCRdb's copy carries only in-frame clones and drops some. The sample lists around 200,000 clones; less than 90% were seen once. Sequences were obtained from PBMCs. Every receptor here comes from a man aged 50-60 years in good health and CMV-seronegative.

The chain uses TRBV7-9 and TRBJ2-7, with D perhaps matching TRBD2 (6 bases). Germline V gene lookup returns CDR1 SEHNR and CDR2 FQNEAQ (reference sequence). This CDR3 region has 14 residues. Trimming took 8 bases from V and 2 from J, leaving 16 bases between them. The CDR3 DNA sequence: TGTGCCAGCTCTTTGGATGCGGGAACCTACGAGCAGTACTTC. Translation: CASSLDAGTYEQYF.

The chain is built from TRBV5-4 and TRBJ2-7, with 12 positions matching TRBD1. The CDR3 consists of 15 residues. The V gene end was trimmed by 0 bases and the J gene end by 5 bases; junction bases not matched to a gene: 3. Per the germline V gene, CDR1 is SGHNT and CDR2 is YYREEE (reference sequence). CDR3 sequence reads: CASSLAGQGAHEQYF. CDR3 DNA: TGTGCCAGCAGCTTGGCGGGACAGGGGGCCCACGAGCAGTACTTC.

This sequence joins TRBV30 and TRBJ2-3; D is unclear. This CDR3 region has 13 residues. Trimming removed 4 bases at V and 0 bases at J, with 8 bases between. Germline V gene sequence: CDR1 GTSNPN, CDR2 SVGIG (reference sequence). Here the CDR3 DNA reads TGTGCCTGGACAAGACTTAGCACAGATACGCAGTATTTT. Encoded protein: CAWTRLSTDTQYF.

The gene calls are TRBV7-8 and TRBJ1-2; no reliable D call. V lost 1 base, J lost 2 bases, and 8 bases lay in between. From germline, CDR1 is SGHVS and CDR2 FQNEAQ. This CDR3 contains 14 residues. The CDR3 nucleotides read TGTGCCAGCAGCTTAGAACTTACGAACTATGGCTACACCTTC. Encoded protein: CASSLELTNYGYTF.

This chain connects TRBV6-6 to TRBJ2-5; D unresolved. The CDR3 has 15 amino acids. V shed 6 bases and J shed 2 bases, with 16 bases lying between them. Germline CDR1 and CDR2: MNHNY and SVGAGI (reference sequence). CDR3 in amino acids: CASSSRKTIQETQYF. As DNA, the CDR3 is TGTGCCAGCAGCTCGCGAAAAACCATACAAGAGACCCAGTACTTC.

The chain joins TRBV10-3 to TRBJ1-1; D is perhaps TRBD1 (6 bases). Germline V gene lookup returns CDR1 ENHRY and CDR2 SYGVKD. This CDR3 has 15 residues. V was shortened by 0 bases and J by 3 bases, with 11 bases between the two germline ends. CDR3 protein: CAISESRDIYTEAFF. CDR3 DNA: TGTGCCATCAGTGAGTCCAGGGACATATACACTGAAGCTTTCTTT.

As to this clone: This CDR3 is also generated by other DNA sequences in the sample. The CDR3 bases are TGCGCCAGCAGCTTGGTCCAGGGCCGAGATACGCAGTATTTT. Encoded protein: CASSLVQGRDTQYF. This rearrangement joins TRBV5-1 to TRBJ2-3, with D perhaps TRBD1 (5 bases). CDR1 and CDR2 from the germline V gene are SGHRS and YFSETQ. The CDR3 is made up of 14 amino acids. The V and J ends lost 0 bases and 5 bases respectively, with 10 bases between them. Full variable domain (remainder filled in from reference TRBV5-1 and TRBJ2-3): KAGVTQTPRYLIKTRGQQVTLSCSPISGHRSVSWYQQTPGQGLQFLFEYFSETQRNKGNFPGRFSGRQFSNSRSEMNVSTLELGDSALYLCASSLVQGRDTQYFGPGTRLTVL.

This clone has just a few counts. CDR3 nucleotides: TGTGCCAGCACCGGAAGCCGGGGGGCTTTGACTGAAGCTTTCTTT. Its translation: CASTGSRGALTEAFF. The chain has TRBV7-9 and TRBJ1-1, with D tentatively TRBD1 (6 bases). Germline values: CDR1 SEHNR, CDR2 FQNEAQ (reference sequence). The CDR3 length is 15 residues. Trimming took 7 bases from V and 5 from J, leaving 20 bases between them.

The V call is TRBV27, the J call TRBJ2-7, with 9 bases identical to TRBD1. Germline V CDR1 and CDR2: MNHEY, SMNVEV (reference sequence). This CDR3 is built from 15 residues. The ends lost 4 bases at V and 5 bases at J; junction bases unmatched: 9. CDR3 residues: CASSWEQGATNEQYF. The DNA for the CDR3 is TGTGCCAGCAGTTGGGAACAGGGGGCGACCAACGAGCAGTACTTC.

This clone has just one count. This sequence joins TRBV25-1 and TRBJ1-2; D is unresolved. Germline CDR1 MGHDK, CDR2 SYGVNS. CDR3 length: 14 amino acids. The ends were cut back, 1 base at V and 7 bases at J, with 13 bases in the middle. In DNA form, the CDR3 reads TGTGCCAGCAGTGAATTTATATCAGGTGTTGGCTACACCTTC. Translating it yields CASSEFISGVGYTF.

Turning to this clone: Other DNA variants within this sample encode the same CDR3. The rearrangement links TRBV7-2 to TRBJ2-5; 9 nucleotides agree with TRBD1. CDR1 SGHTA and CDR2 FQGNSA come from the germline V gene. CDR3 size: 13 residues. After removal of 5 bases from V and 5 bases from J, the junction contained 3 bases not matched to a gene. The CDR3 is CASSRDRGETQYF. The CDR3 DNA reads as TGTGCCAGCAGCAGAGACAGGGGGGAGACCCAGTACTTC.

The count of this clone is one. The chain recombines TRBV6-6 with TRBJ2-3, with 10 bases fitting TRBD2. The CDR3 has 13 residues. Trimming at V came to 6 bases and at J to 10 bases, leaving 7 bases not matched to a gene. CDR1 and CDR2 (germline): MNHNY, SVGAGI (reference sequence). The CDR3 DNA reads TGTGCCAGCAGACCCGTCACTAGCGGGGCGCAGTATTTT. Amino acids: CASRPVTSGAQYF.

This clone was observed a handful of times. The CDR3 DNA reads TGTGCCAGTAGTCCAACGGGACAGCTCCTGGCCAAACTGTTTTTT. Its translation: CASSPTGQLLAKLFF. The chain recombines TRBV19 with TRBJ1-4; 7 positions agree with TRBD1. The CDR3 sequence is 15 residues long. Trimming at V came to 5 bases and at J to 11 bases, leaving 14 bases not matched to a gene. Germline V CDR1 and CDR2: LNHDA, SQIVND (reference sequence).

The chain carries TRBV19 and TRBJ2-7; tentative D call: TRBD1 (6 bases). Germline CDR1 and CDR2: LNHDA and SQIVND (reference sequence). The length of the CDR3 is 14 residues. Trimming left V 6 bases short and J 3 bases short, with 15 bases between. The CDR3 loop is CASSENDRNYEQYF. The CDR3 DNA reads TGTGCCAGTAGCGAAAATGACAGGAACTACGAGCAGTACTTC.

The V call is TRBV28, the J call TRBJ2-7, with D possibly matching TRBD2 (5 bases). This CDR3 has 12 residues. The ends were cut back, 2 bases at V and 6 bases at J, with 8 bases in the middle. Germline V lookup: CDR1 MDHEN, CDR2 SYDVKM. CDR3 loop: CASSLGAGEQYF. The CDR3 DNA follows: TGTGCCAGCAGTTTAGGTGCGGGCGAGCAGTACTTC.

The genes are TRBV11-2 and TRBJ2-7, with D perhaps matching TRBD1 (5 bases). The CDR3 has 16 amino acids. Germline V gene data show CDR1 as SGHAT and CDR2 as FQNNGV. The ends were cut back, 6 bases at V and 2 bases at J, with 20 bases in the middle. CDR3 nucleotides: TGTGCCAGCAGTAAAGAAGCAGGGTCGAGGACCTACGAGCAGTACTTC. This translates into CASSKEAGSRTYEQYF.

V usage is TRBV19 and J usage is TRBJ1-1; TRBD1 matches at 7 bases. The CDR3 extends over 14 amino acids. CDR1 is LNHDA, CDR2 SQIVND, per germline (reference sequence). Trimming took 5 bases from V and 4 from J; bases not matched to a gene: 7. The CDR3: CASSSQGLGTEAFF. As DNA, the CDR3 is TGTGCCAGTAGTTCACAGGGGCTAGGCACTGAAGCTTTCTTT.

This chain joins TRBV6-5 and TRBJ1-3; no definite D call. CDR1 and CDR2 (germline): MNHEY, SVGAGI. The V end was cut by 0 bases, the J end by 5 bases, with 14 bases between. The length of the CDR3 is 16 residues. Here the CDR3 reads CASSYSGSHSRNTIYF. The DNA for the CDR3 is TGTGCCAGCAGTTACTCGGGCTCCCATTCCCGAAACACCATATATTTT.

This clone was recorded a few times. The V call is TRBV19, the J call TRBJ2-1, with TRBD2 matching 14 bases. CDR1 and CDR2 (germline): LNHDA, SQIVND (reference sequence). The CDR3 totals 15 residues. V lost 6 bases to trimming and J lost 9 bases; unmatched junction nucleotides: 7. CDR3 sequence (DNA): TGTGCCAGTAGACCCATCGGACTAGCGGGAGGTGAGCAGTTCTTC. Amino acids: CASRPIGLAGGEQFF. The variable domain in full, completed from reference TRBV19 and TRBJ2-1, reads DGGITQSPKYLFRKEGQNVTLSCEQNLNHDAMYWYRQDPGQGLRLIYYSQIVNDFQKGDIAEGYSVSREKKESFPLTVTSAQKNPTAFYLCASRPIGLAGGEQFFGPGTRLTVL.

The genes are TRBV6-4 and TRBJ2-1; 9 nucleotides line up with TRBD1. Germline trimming cut 3 bases from V and 6 bases from J; bases unmatched to any gene: 9. The CDR3 covers 16 residues. Germline loops: CDR1 MRHNA, CDR2 SNTAGT. This CDR3 is CASSDQDRGPLNEQFF. The CDR3 DNA reads TGTGCCAGCAGTGATCAGGACAGGGGCCCCCTCAATGAGCAGTTCTTC.

J is TRBJ1-1 and V is TRBV6-1; 7 nucleotides agree with TRBD1. The CDR3 totals 15 residues. V gave up 4 bases and J gave up 4 bases; unmatched junction bases: 9. Germline lookup yields CDR1 MNHNS and CDR2 SASEGT. CDR3: CASSGPRQGRTEAFF. CDR3 DNA sequence: TGTGCCAGCAGTGGACCCCGACAGGGCCGCACTGAAGCTTTCTTT.

The chain's CDR3 is CASRTSGGYTDTQYF. The CDR3 nucleotides are TGTGCCAGCAGGACTAGCGGGGGGTACACAGATACGCAGTATTTT. The gene calls are TRBV6-5 and TRBJ2-3, with 13 bases aligning to TRBD2. The V gene end was trimmed by 6 bases and the J gene end by 2 bases; junction bases not matched to a gene: 2. The CDR3 runs 15 residues. Germline CDR1 is MNHEY and CDR2 is SVGAGI.

The chain has TRBV28 and TRBJ1-2; D might be TRBD1 (5 bases). This CDR3 contains 13 residues. Germline values: CDR1 MDHEN, CDR2 SYDVKM. V was cut by 3 bases and J by 8 bases, with 13 bases left in between. In DNA form, the CDR3 reads TGTGCCAGCAGTTTCGCCCTTGGGGGGGGCTACACCTTC. Protein sequence: CASSFALGGGYTF.

The CDR3: CASSPRDPNYGYTF. CDR3 sequence (DNA): TGTGCCAGCTCACCGCGGGACCCCAACTATGGCTACACCTTC. This chain joins TRBV18 and TRBJ1-2; D might be TRBD1 (5 bases). Germline CDR1 and CDR2: KGHSH and LQKENI. The CDR3 length is 14 residues. V lost 3 bases and J lost 2, with 10 bases in between.

The rearrangement uses TRBV6-5 and TRBJ2-7; TRBD1 is a possible D gene (6 bases). Germline lookup yields CDR1 MNHEY and CDR2 SVGAGI. V was trimmed by 4 bases and J by 2 bases, leaving 9 bases between them. This CDR3 comprises 13 residues. CDR3 sequence: CASSSQGTYEQYF. CDR3 DNA: TGTGCCAGCAGTTCACAGGGAACCTACGAGCAGTACTTC.

The rearrangement links TRBV18 to TRBJ2-3; 8 nucleotides line up with TRBD2. J gave up 8 bases and V 3 bases, and 7 bases lay outside the gene matches. There are 14 residues in the CDR3. Looked up from germline, CDR1 is KGHSH and CDR2 is LQKENI. The CDR3 here is CASSPIGTSSTQYF. DNA for the CDR3: TGTGCCAGCTCACCTATCGGGACTAGTAGTACGCAGTATTTT.

The rearrangement links TRBV5-1 to TRBJ1-2; 7 nucleotides match TRBD1. In germline, CDR1 is SGHRS, CDR2 YFSETQ. The CDR3 sequence is 15 residues long. The V and J ends lost 3 bases and 4 bases, in that order; junction bases with no gene match: 9. CDR3 residues: CASSWDSNLLYGYTF. The CDR3 DNA reads as TGCGCCAGCAGCTGGGACAGCAACTTGCTCTATGGCTACACCTTC.

The chain employs TRBV7-3 and TRBJ2-3; TRBD2 matches 11 bases. Per the germline V gene, CDR1 is SGHTA and CDR2 is FQGTGA. Trimming removed 1 base from V and 6 bases from J; junction bases left unmatched: 9. The CDR3 consists of 17 residues. CDR3 DNA: TGTGCCAGCAGCTTAAAGGCGGGGGCTAGCGGGGGGGATACGCAGTATTTT. Protein product: CASSLKAGASGGDTQYF.

The chain combines TRBV5-5 with TRBJ2-6, with TRBD2 matching over 14 bases. CDR1 is SGHKS and CDR2 is YYEKEE in the germline V gene (reference sequence). There are 19 residues in the CDR3. J gave up 0 bases and V 4 bases, and 6 bases lay outside the gene matches. The CDR3 spells CASSLTSGRASSGANVLTF. Written as DNA, the CDR3 is TGTGCCAGCAGCCTGACTAGCGGGAGGGCCTCCTCTGGGGCCAACGTCCTGACTTTC.

This clone was seen more than once but under ten times. The same CDR3 also results from other DNA sequences found in this sample. The chain has TRBV5-1 and TRBJ2-5, with 10 positions matching TRBD2. The V gene end was trimmed by 1 base and the J gene end by 5 bases; junction bases not matched to a gene: 5. The V gene's germline CDR1 is SGHRS and CDR2 YFSETQ. The CDR3 consists of 15 residues. The CDR3 is CASSLTSGEGETQYF. CDR3 bases: TGCGCCAGCAGCTTGACTAGCGGGGAGGGGGAGACCCAGTACTTC.

The V gene is TRBV2, the J gene TRBJ2-2; 8 bases are shared with TRBD1. CDR3 length: 16 amino acids. Germline trimming cut 4 bases from V and 0 bases from J; bases unmatched to any gene: 4. The V gene's germline CDR1 is SNHLY and CDR2 FYNNEI. CDR3 region: CASSAQGATNTGELFF. CDR3 nucleotides: TGTGCCAGCAGTGCCCAGGGGGCAACGAACACCGGGGAGCTGTTTTTT.